One and the same sample provided the 8 T cell receptor beta chains below, sequenced in a study of shared clonotypes between healthy human individuals. The repertoire was sequenced with immunoSEQ multiplex PCR; TCRdb's copy has only in-frame clones and lacks some. This table has some 1,600,000 clones, 95% to 99% appearing once. Sequencing input: naive CD4+ T cells sorted from blood. Subset of the sample: CD45RA+ positively selected. These TCRs come from a young man in good health.

This chain links TRBV29-1 with TRBJ2-3, with 7 positions matching TRBD2. Germline V gives CDR1 SQVTM, CDR2 ANQGSEA. The CDR3 loop spans 17 amino acids. Unmatched junction bases numbered 19, after V lost 8 bases and J lost 2 bases. The CDR3 region is CSPPGLIKARYTDTQYF. In DNA, the CDR3 is TGCAGCCCGCCGGGACTAATTAAAGCTCGATACACAGATACGCAGTATTTT.

The CDR3 loop reads CASSPLRTTYEQYF. Written as DNA, the CDR3 is TGTGCCAGCTCCCCGCTGAGAACCACCTACGAGCAGTACTTC. V and J are TRBV18 and TRBJ2-7, with unresolved D. CDR3 length equals 14 residues. Between the trimmed V and J ends, which lost 6 bases and 2 bases, there was a span of 14 bases. Germline CDR1 and CDR2: KGHSH and LQKENI. Full variable domain (remainder filled in from reference TRBV18 and TRBJ2-7): NAGVMQNPRHLVRRRGQEARLRCSPMKGHSHVYWYRQLPEEGLKFMVYLQKENIIDESGMPKERFSAEFPKEGPSILRIQQVVRGDSAAYFCASSPLRTTYEQYFGPGTRLTVT.

The rearrangement uses TRBV28 and TRBJ2-7; 8 positions agree with TRBD1. V was pared by 5 bases and J by 7 bases, with 10 bases of the junction left unmatched. The CDR3 loop spans 14 amino acids. Germline V gene lookup returns CDR1 MDHEN and CDR2 SYDVKM. The CDR3 coding sequence is TGTGCCAGCAGTGTACCGGACAGGGACGGTGAGCAGTACTTC. It specifies CASSVPDRDGEQYF.

As concerns this clone: This same CDR3 is encoded by further DNA sequences in the sample. The chain combines TRBV18 with TRBJ2-7, with D possibly TRBD1 on 6 matching bases. The germline CDR1 and CDR2 sequences are KGHSH and LQKENI. Between the trimmed V and J ends, which lost 3 bases and 0 bases, there was a span of 9 bases. The CDR3 has 14 residues. CDR3 protein: CASSPDRSSYEQYF. The CDR3 DNA reads as TGTGCCAGCTCACCCGACAGGAGCTCCTACGAGCAGTACTTC. Drawing the rest from reference TRBV18 and TRBJ2-7, the complete variable domain is NAGVMQNPRHLVRRRGQEARLRCSPMKGHSHVYWYRQLPEEGLKFMVYLQKENIIDESGMPKERFSAEFPKEGPSILRIQQVVRGDSAAYFCASSPDRSSYEQYFGPGTRLTVT.

The table lists this clone with a count of one. The rearrangement links TRBV29-1 to TRBJ1-2, with a tentative D call TRBD1 (5 bases). Germline V gene sequence: CDR1 SQVTM, CDR2 ANQGSEA. Trimming cost V 4 bases and J 5 bases, with 20 bases left between them. CDR3 length: 15 amino acids. DNA for the CDR3: TGCAGCGTTGGATCCGGGGGACGGAAGATTTATGGCTACACCTTC. Amino acids: CSVGSGGRKIYGYTF.

This clone appeared once. The gene calls are TRBV30 and TRBJ2-7; 14 bases align to TRBD2. This CDR3 spans 15 amino acids. The J segment lost 6 bases and the V segment lost 2 bases, leaving 6 bases of the junction unmatched. In germline, CDR1 is GTSNPN, CDR2 SVGIG (reference sequence). The CDR3 DNA reads TGTGCCTGGAGTCGACTAGCGGGAGGGCCGCGCGAGCAGTACTTC. It specifies CAWSRLAGGPREQYF.

This chain connects TRBV18 to TRBJ2-1; no clear D. The V gene lost 2 bases and the J gene lost 2 bases, with 7 bases spanning the gap. The CDR3 is made up of 14 amino acids. Germline-derived CDR1 and CDR2 are KGHSH and LQKENI. The CDR3 loop is CASSPTNPYNEQFF. CDR3 in DNA: TGTGCCAGCTCACCAACTAACCCCTACAATGAGCAGTTCTTC.

The chain uses TRBV7-3 and TRBJ1-3; a possible D gene is TRBD1 (5 bases). This CDR3 region has 15 residues. The germline gives CDR1 SGHTA, CDR2 FQGTGA. V shed 2 bases and J shed 2 bases, with 10 bases lying between them. CDR3 region: CASSLFGGAGNTIYF. The CDR3 DNA is TGTGCCAGCAGCTTATTCGGGGGTGCTGGAAACACCATATATTTT.